Below are 14 T cell receptor beta chains sequenced from a single sample in a study of cytomegalovirus exposure and HLA in healthy donors. The primer mix had 60 Vbeta and 13 Jbeta primers. Profiling relied on immunoSEQ multiplex PCR, and the TCRdb table lists in-frame clones only, not all of them. The data show around 140,000 clones, about three quarters seen once. The sample comprised PBMCs. These receptors all come from a woman aged 18 to 35 in good health and CMV-seronegative.

The J gene is TRBJ2-7, the V gene TRBV7-8; 8 bases are shared with TRBD2. The germline gives CDR1 SGHVS, CDR2 FQNEAQ. V gave up 1 base and J gave up 5 bases; unmatched junction bases: 7. The length of the CDR3 is 15 residues. For the CDR3, the DNA is TGTGCCAGCAGCTTAGACCACGGGGGGGCGAACGAGCAGTACTTC. Protein product: CASSLDHGGANEQYF.

The chain employs TRBV5-1 and TRBJ2-1; TRBD2 might be the D (6 bases). CDR1 and CDR2 from the germline V gene are SGHRS and YFSETQ. Trimming removed 3 bases from V and 10 bases from J, with 11 bases in between. The CDR3 is 12 residues long. CDR3 sequence (DNA): TGCGCCAGCAGCTGGGGCGGGGCGGAGCAGTTCTTC. Translating it yields CASSWGGAEQFF.

The rearrangement links TRBV5-5 to TRBJ1-1; maybe TRBD1 (6 bases). The CDR3 extends over 17 amino acids. Germline V gives CDR1 SGHKS, CDR2 YYEKEE (reference sequence). Trimming pared 1 base from V and 4 bases from J, leaving 20 bases between. In nucleotides, the CDR3 is TGTGCCAGCAGCTTGACTATTACCGGGACATGGGGCACTGAAGCTTTCTTT. Its protein is CASSLTITGTWGTEAFF.

J is TRBJ2-3 and V is TRBV27; 9 nucleotides line up with TRBD2. The CDR3 consists of 15 residues. V lost 1 base and J lost 4; bases outside the gene matches: 3. CDR1 and CDR2 (germline): MNHEY, SMNVEV (reference sequence). The CDR3 DNA is TGTGCCAGCAGTTTATTAGCGGGAGTACCAGATACGCAGTATTTT. Amino acid sequence: CASSLLAGVPDTQYF.

This chain links TRBV30 with TRBJ2-1; D may be TRBD2 (7 bases). The CDR3 is 15 residues long. Between the trimmed V and J ends, which lost 2 bases and 6 bases, there was a span of 17 bases. The germline V gene encodes CDR1 GTSNPN and CDR2 SVGIG (reference sequence). CDR3: CAWSFDQGGANEQFF. For the CDR3, the DNA is TGTGCCTGGAGTTTCGACCAAGGGGGGGCCAATGAGCAGTTCTTC.

V usage is TRBV5-4 and J usage is TRBJ1-2; D uncertain. Trimming removed 2 bases from V and 8 bases from J, with 10 bases in between. The V gene's germline CDR1 is SGHNT and CDR2 YYREEE (reference sequence). The CDR3 has 12 amino acids. This chain's CDR3 is CASSFDGGGYTF. The CDR3 DNA reads as TGTGCCAGCAGCTTCGATGGCGGGGGCTACACCTTC.

This chain connects TRBV7-9 to TRBJ2-1; TRBD1 aligns across 7 bases. The V gene end was trimmed by 3 bases and the J gene end by 8 bases; junction bases not matched to a gene: 10. CDR1 SEHNR and CDR2 FQNEAQ come from the germline V gene (reference sequence). The CDR3 is 15 amino acids. CDR3 loop: CASSFLAGGTYEQFF. The DNA of the CDR3 is TGTGCCAGCAGCTTTCTGGCAGGGGGTACGTATGAGCAGTTCTTC. Using reference TRBV7-9 and TRBJ2-1 for the parts outside the CDR3, the full variable domain is DTGVSQNPRHKITKRGQNVTFRCDPISEHNRLYWYRQTLGQGPEFLTYFQNEAQLEKSRLLSDRFSAERPKGSFSTLEIQRTEQGDSAMYLCASSFLAGGTYEQFFGPGTRLTVL.

The chain has TRBV5-4 and TRBJ2-3, with 8 bases identical to TRBD1. There are 14 residues in the CDR3. The junction had 0 bases not matched to a gene; V was cut back by 0 bases and J by 3 bases. Germline V gives CDR1 SGHNT, CDR2 YYREEE (reference sequence). The chain's CDR3 is CASSLDRGTDTQYF. In nucleotides, the CDR3 is TGTGCCAGCAGCTTGGACAGGGGGACAGATACGCAGTATTTT.

V usage is TRBV5-1 and J usage is TRBJ2-5; tentatively, D is TRBD1 (6 bases). CDR3 size: 13 residues. From germline, CDR1 is SGHRS and CDR2 YFSETQ. V shed 7 bases and J shed 5 bases, with 15 bases lying between them. The CDR3 protein is CASEQGRGETQYF. CDR3 in DNA: TGCGCCAGCGAGCAAGGAAGGGGGGAGACCCAGTACTTC. Based on the CDR3 plus reference TRBV5-1 and TRBJ2-5, the full variable domain is KAGVTQTPRYLIKTRGQQVTLSCSPISGHRSVSWYQQTPGQGLQFLFEYFSETQRNKGNFPGRFSGRQFSNSRSEMNVSTLELGDSALYLCASEQGRGETQYFGPGTRLLVL.

The rearrangement links TRBV5-6 to TRBJ2-7; 9 positions match TRBD2. The CDR3 length is 14 residues. V lost 4 bases to trimming and J lost 12 bases; unmatched junction nucleotides: 14. Germline V gene sequence: CDR1 SGHDT, CDR2 YYEEEE. In nucleotides, the CDR3 is TGTGCCAGCAGCCTCGGGACTAGCCGTTCGATGAGGTACTTC. Translating it yields CASSLGTSRSMRYF.

The V call is TRBV7-9, the J call TRBJ2-5, with a weak D call TRBD2 (5 bases). Germline CDR1 is SEHNR and CDR2 is FQNEAQ (reference sequence). This CDR3 region has 13 residues. The V and J ends lost 1 base and 3 bases respectively, with 6 bases between them. CDR3 DNA: TGTGCCAGCAGCTTAGGAGGGAAAGAGACCCAGTACTTC. This gives the protein CASSLGGKETQYF.

The chain uses TRBV29-1 and TRBJ2-5; D may be TRBD2 (6 bases). The germline CDR1 and CDR2 sequences are SQVTM and ANQGSEA. Trimming removed 4 bases from V and 9 bases from J, with 18 bases in between. The CDR3 runs to 13 residues. The DNA for the CDR3 is TGCAGCGTTGCCTGGTCAGACGGGGAGGCCCAGTACTTC. This encodes CSVAWSDGEAQYF. Using reference TRBV29-1 and TRBJ2-5 for the parts outside the CDR3, the full variable domain is SAVISQKPSRDICQRGTSLTIQCQVDSQVTMMFWYRQQPGQSLTLIATANQGSEATYESGFVIDKFPISRPNLTFSTLTVSNMSPEDSSIYLCSVAWSDGEAQYFGPGTRLLVL.

The V and J genes are TRBV5-6 and TRBJ1-1, with D perhaps matching TRBD1 (6 bases). Germline V gene lookup returns CDR1 SGHDT and CDR2 YYEEEE. V was shortened by 5 bases and J by 3 bases, with 11 bases between the two germline ends. The CDR3 is made up of 13 amino acids. The CDR3 DNA is TGTGCCAGCAGGGCAGGGGTCGACACTGAAGCTTTCTTT. Its protein is CASRAGVDTEAFF.

The chain couples TRBV28 to TRBJ2-7; 8 nucleotides agree with TRBD1. Unmatched junction bases numbered 6, after V lost 1 base and J lost 4 bases. Per the germline V gene, CDR1 is MDHEN and CDR2 is SYDVKM. The CDR3 contains 15 residues. The CDR3 sequence is CASSLSEQGGYEQYF. The CDR3 DNA follows: TGTGCCAGCAGTTTATCGGAACAGGGGGGTTACGAGCAGTACTTC.